Following are 27 T cell receptor beta chains from one sample sequenced in a study of human T cells and chemical hapten exposure. Time point described: patch test 1, 2 weeks after DPC sensitization. The sample's treatment: therapeutic diphenylcyclopropenone sensitization with weekly scalp DPC. TCRdb independently ran MiXCR on the RACE reads; one entry per CDR3 protein. Of around 380,000 distinct CDR3 sequences in the sample, approximately 5.1% were seen once. This sample comprised whole blood, obtained in connection with sensitization to the hapten diphenylcyclopropenone (DPC). These TCRs come from a woman aged 50 to 60 with alopecia areata. Some clones in this sample may be carry-over from other donors' samples.

V is TRBV7-9 and J is TRBJ1-4, with D unresolved. The germline V gene has CDR1 SEHNR and CDR2 FQNEAQ (reference sequence). The CDR3 consists of 15 residues. V shed 1 base and J shed 3 bases, with 9 bases lying between them. The CDR3 loop reads CASSLDYGSNEKLFF. The CDR3 DNA reads as TGTGCCAGCAGCTTAGATTACGGATCTAATGAAAAACTGTTTTTT.

This clonotype was seen only a few times. This chain uses TRBV6-6 with TRBJ1-5; no clear D gene. Germline V gene sequence: CDR1 MNHNY, CDR2 SVGAGI (reference sequence). There are 16 residues in the CDR3. The ends were cut back, 7 bases at V and 1 base at J, with 17 bases in the middle. The CDR3 nucleotides are TGTGCCAGCACCAGGCTGACGGGCGGGAGCAATCAGCCCCAGCATTTT. As protein: CASTRLTGGSNQPQHF.

This clonotype showed up many times. The J gene is TRBJ1-5, the V gene TRBV6-5, with a tentative D call TRBD1 (5 bases). Trimming left V 4 bases short and J 6 bases short, with 10 bases between. Germline-derived CDR1 and CDR2 are MNHEY and SVGAGI. CDR3 length equals 13 residues. CDR3 in amino acids: CASSSGMSQPQHF. Written as DNA, the CDR3 is TGTGCCAGCAGTTCAGGGATGAGTCAGCCCCAGCATTTT.

A few counts support this clonotype. This sequence joins TRBV5-1 and TRBJ1-1, with D tentatively TRBD1 (6 bases). Per the germline V gene, CDR1 is SGHRS and CDR2 is YFSETQ. The CDR3 spans 15 residues. Trimming stripped 3 bases from V and 2 bases from J, with 14 bases between. The CDR3 nucleotides read TGCGCCAGCAGCTGGGCCCCGGGGGCCAACACTGAAGCTTTCTTT. It translates to CASSWAPGANTEAFF.

This clonotype was recorded many times. The rearrangement links TRBV10-2 to TRBJ2-1; D unclear. V was pared by 0 bases and J by 0 bases, with 12 bases between. Per the germline V gene, CDR1 is WSHSY and CDR2 is SAAADI. CDR3 length: 17 residues. CDR3 in amino acids: CASSESAQESSYNEQFF. The CDR3 bases are TGCGCCAGCAGTGAGTCTGCCCAGGAAAGCTCCTACAATGAGCAGTTCTTC.

The sample holds many counts of this clonotype. CDR3 nucleotides: TGTGCCAGCAGCCGGTCTAGCGGGAGGTCTCAGTTCTTC. Translated: CASSRSSGRSQFF. This chain joins TRBV14 and TRBJ2-1; TRBD2 aligns across 11 bases. V gave up 4 bases and J gave up 13 bases; unmatched junction bases: 6. Germline V gives CDR1 SGHDN, CDR2 FVKESK. This CDR3 region has 13 residues.

This clonotype was counted at least ten times. The rearrangement links TRBV24-1 to TRBJ1-2; D is unclear. V lost 10 bases, J lost 3 bases, and 23 bases lay in between. The CDR3 has 16 residues. Germline V gene data show CDR1 as KGHDR and CDR2 as SFDVKD. In nucleotides, the CDR3 is TGTGCCACAACAACCCCACCCCGCGTACTGGACTATGGCTACACCTTC. Its protein product is CATTTPPRVLDYGYTF.

This sequence joins TRBV4-3 and TRBJ2-1; 8 bases match TRBD2. V dropped 0 bases and J dropped 0; count of bases not matched to a gene: 4. CDR1 and CDR2 (germline): LGHNA, YSLEER. The CDR3 extends over 17 amino acids. The CDR3 region is CASSQETGGSSYNEQFF. The CDR3 DNA is TGCGCCAGCAGCCAAGAGACGGGAGGGAGCTCCTACAATGAGCAGTTCTTC.

This clonotype was seen only a few times. The chain carries TRBV20-1 and TRBJ1-1, with no clear D. CDR3 length: 14 amino acids. Germline CDR1 is DFQATT and CDR2 is SNEGSKA (reference sequence). V was cut by 0 bases and J by 11 bases, with 19 bases left in between. CDR3 sequence: CSAREGLLAPRAFF. The CDR3 DNA sequence: TGCAGTGCTAGAGAAGGGTTACTCGCACCCCGGGCTTTCTTT.

The chain carries TRBV12-3 or TRBV12-4 and TRBJ2-5; 8 positions match TRBD1. The ends lost 8 bases at V and 4 bases at J; junction bases unmatched: 9. The CDR3 totals 14 residues. CDR3 bases: TGTGCCAGCGGAAATACAGGGGGAGGAGAGACCCAGTACTTC. Protein product: CASGNTGGGETQYF.

The V and J genes are TRBV12-3 or TRBV12-4 and TRBJ2-3; TRBD2 matches at 15 bases. The J segment lost 5 bases and the V segment lost 3 bases, leaving 3 bases of the junction unmatched. The CDR3 contains 16 residues. DNA for the CDR3: TGTGCCAGCAGTTTCCGGACTAGCGGGGGGGTAGATACGCAGTATTTT. The encoded protein is CASSFRTSGGVDTQYF.

This clonotype was counted at least ten times. V and J are TRBV10-3 and TRBJ2-7; TRBD1 is a possible D gene (5 bases). Germline CDR1 and CDR2: ENHRY and SYGVKD. This CDR3 is built from 14 residues. V dropped 2 bases and J dropped 2 bases, with 10 bases sitting between them. CDR3 region: CAISETRQPYEQYF. The CDR3 DNA sequence: TGTGCCATCAGTGAGACGAGACAGCCCTACGAGCAGTACTTC.

This clonotype was recorded many times. The chain links TRBV29-1 to TRBJ2-3; 9 bases align to TRBD1. Germline V lookup: CDR1 SQVTM, CDR2 ANQGSEA. Trimming took 6 bases from V and 5 from J; bases not matched to a gene: 6. The CDR3 extends over 13 amino acids. The CDR3 DNA reads as TGCAGCGTGCCACAGGGGGCGGAAGATACGCAGTATTTT. This gives the protein CSVPQGAEDTQYF.

This clonotype was counted only a few times. The chain uses TRBV6-2 or TRBV6-3 and TRBJ2-2; D may be TRBD1 (6 bases). In germline, CDR1 is MNHEY, CDR2 SVGEGT. This CDR3 spans 15 amino acids. The germline V and J ends were trimmed by 2 bases and 2 bases, with 9 bases remaining between them. CDR3: CASSYRTANTGELFF. In DNA, the CDR3 is TGTGCCAGCAGTTACCGGACAGCCAACACCGGGGAGCTGTTTTTT.

This clonotype showed up just a few times. The chain has TRBV29-1 and TRBJ2-7; D may be TRBD1 (7 bases). This CDR3 region has 13 residues. V gave up 7 bases and J gave up 0 bases, with 13 bases separating them. Germline V gene lookup returns CDR1 SQVTM and CDR2 ANQGSEA. For the CDR3, the DNA is TGCAGCGGGGGGGACAGTAGCTCCTACGAGCAGTACTTC. Protein sequence: CSGGDSSSYEQYF.

In its sample, this clonotype was seen many times. This rearrangement joins TRBV6-6 to TRBJ1-1, with D unclear. CDR1 and CDR2 from the germline V gene are MNHNY and SVGAGI (reference sequence). The CDR3 is 11 residues long. The ends were cut back, 10 bases at V and 1 base at J, with 7 bases in the middle. CDR3: CATDRNTEAFF. The CDR3 DNA follows: TGTGCCACGGACCGGAACACTGAAGCTTTCTTT.

This clonotype was found many times. This chain links TRBV29-1 with TRBJ1-1; D gene ambiguous. From germline, CDR1 is SQVTM and CDR2 ANQGSEA. CDR3 length equals 11 residues. V was shortened by 7 bases and J by 0 bases, with 6 bases between the two germline ends. The CDR3 loop is CSGGVNTEAFF. The CDR3 DNA reads TGCAGCGGGGGAGTGAACACTGAAGCTTTCTTT.

This clonotype showed up just a few times. The chain joins TRBV12-3 or TRBV12-4 to TRBJ1-1; D may be TRBD1 (5 bases). The CDR3 is 15 residues long. Trimming took 3 bases from V and 0 from J, leaving 11 bases between them. The DNA of the CDR3 is TGTGCCAGCAGTTTCGGGAGGGGCATGAACACTGAAGCTTTCTTT. Translation: CASSFGRGMNTEAFF.

This clonotype was picked up a small number of times. The gene calls are TRBV27 and TRBJ2-1; D possibly corresponds to TRBD2 (6 bases). Germline V gene sequence: CDR1 MNHEY, CDR2 SMNVEV (reference sequence). The length of the CDR3 is 12 residues. Trimming pared 8 bases from V and 3 bases from J, leaving 8 bases between. CDR3 bases: TGTGCCAGCTGGGACTTCTACAATGAGCAGTTCTTC. Amino acid sequence: CASWDFYNEQFF.

There are many counts of this clonotype. CDR3 residues: CASSQGSGGTEAFF. In DNA, the CDR3 is TGTGCCAGCAGCCAAGGGTCAGGGGGCACTGAAGCTTTCTTT. This chain connects TRBV3-1 to TRBJ1-1; 7 positions match TRBD1. Trimming cost V 1 base and J 4 bases; bases outside gene matches: 3. CDR3 size: 14 residues. Germline CDR1 LGHDT, CDR2 YNNKEL (reference sequence).

This clonotype occurred a few times. V gene TRBV10-3 combines with J gene TRBJ2-7; the D gene is possibly TRBD1 (6 bases). V lost 5 bases to trimming and J lost 1 base, with 9 bases between them. The germline gives CDR1 ENHRY, CDR2 SYGVKD. There are 13 residues in the CDR3. The CDR3 coding sequence is TGTGCCATCAGTCAGGACAGATCCTACGAGCAGTACTTC. Translating gives CAISQDRSYEQYF.

This clonotype was counted only a few times. The chain couples TRBV7-9 to TRBJ1-5, with D hard to call. The germline CDR1 and CDR2 sequences are SEHNR and FQNEAQ (reference sequence). Trimming cost V 1 base and J 6 bases, with 19 bases left between them. The CDR3 runs 17 residues. CDR3 nucleotide sequence: TGTGCCAGCAGCTTAGGGGTCAAGGGCGGATCGAGTCAGCCCCAGCATTTT. Protein: CASSLGVKGGSSQPQHF.

This clonotype was counted many times. This sequence joins TRBV9 and TRBJ2-1; D unresolved. Germline loops: CDR1 SGDLS, CDR2 YYNGEE. Trimming shortened V by 3 bases and J by 0 bases, and 16 bases separated the two germline ends. There are 17 residues in the CDR3. CDR3 sequence (DNA): TGTGCCAGCAGCGGAGAGGAAGCGTTCAGCTCCTACAATGAGCAGTTCTTC. This translates into CASSGEEAFSSYNEQFF.

This clonotype was counted many times. The chain is built from TRBV3-1 and TRBJ1-2, with unresolved D. V gave up 4 bases and J gave up 4 bases, with 10 bases separating them. The CDR3 contains 13 residues. Germline V CDR1 and CDR2: LGHDT, YNNKEL (reference sequence). The CDR3 sequence is CASSPSTSYGYTF. The CDR3, as DNA: TGTGCCAGCAGCCCCTCGACCAGCTATGGCTACACCTTC.

This clonotype occurred a few times. The chain is built from TRBV29-1 and TRBJ2-3; 7 bases agree with TRBD1. V lost 7 bases and J lost 4; bases outside the gene matches: 8. The germline gives CDR1 SQVTM, CDR2 ANQGSEA. CDR3 length: 13 residues. CDR3: CSAMTGLSDTQYF. The CDR3 nucleotides are TGCAGCGCTATGACAGGGTTGTCAGATACGCAGTATTTT.

Many counts were recorded for this clonotype. The V call is TRBV4-1, the J call TRBJ1-1, with D possibly TRBD1 on 6 matching bases. V gave up 1 base and J gave up 4 bases, with 13 bases separating them. Germline lookup yields CDR1 MGHRA and CDR2 YSYEKL. The CDR3 runs 15 residues. CDR3 DNA sequence: TGCGCCAGCAGCCAAGTACCCAGGGGCGGCACTGAAGCTTTCTTT. This encodes CASSQVPRGGTEAFF.

This chain uses TRBV30 with TRBJ2-7; TRBD2 matches 7 bases. CDR3 size: 11 residues. Germline values: CDR1 GTSNPN, CDR2 SVGIG (reference sequence). Trimming cost V 4 bases and J 5 bases; bases outside gene matches: 2. The CDR3 sequence is CAWTGGNEQYF. CDR3 coding DNA: TGTGCCTGGACGGGGGGTAACGAGCAGTACTTC.